What follows is one TCR beta chain and its context. The antigen is unknown. The V gene lost 0 bases and the J gene lost 6 bases, with 2 bases spanning the gap. CDR3 length: 12 residues. Germline CDR1 LNHNV, CDR2 YYDKDF (reference sequence). The sample comes from a study of T cell repertoires in cytomegalovirus infection. As for the study in general: Based on public TCR beta signatures, there were indications of CMV infection and of a matching HLA type. Findings and limits, study-wide: The study found HLA-C-restricted CMV-specific TCR beta clonotypes dominating the ex vivo response.

TCRdb reprocessed the reads via MiXCR and lists one record per CDR3 protein. The data hold roughly 990,000 distinct CDR3 sequences, with around 30% observed a single time. J is TRBJ2-2 and V is TRBV15; no clear D gene. The material was cultured CD8+ T cells from PBMCs, obtained from culture after CMV antigen stimulation. This sequence was found in a human donor in good health (CMV status not recorded). Some clones in this sample may be carry-over from other donors' samples. DNA of the CDR3: TGTGCCACCAGCAGAGAGGCCGGGGAGCTGTTTTTT. Translating it yields CATSREAGELFF.